The T cell receptor beta chain under discussion was sequenced for a study of technical replicates of blood from four donors (dated by TCRdb to 2017 to 2019). Library preparation employed the immunoSEQ multiplex PCR assay. TCRdb re-hosts the immuneACCESS table, in-frame sequences only. Its copies lack some clones; in the studies checked, an unresolved V gene accounts for under half of them, and the cause for the rest is not known. Recorded for this sample are around 80,000 clones; around 94% of them occurred a single time. Jointly, the top ten make up about 0.39% of the sample. This clone was counted between two and nine times. Its cognate antigen has yet to be identified. No base qualities exist here, and no much larger clone lies one base off it. The sample was T cells isolated from PBMCs. The TCR comes from a human donor in good health.

The nucleotide sequence is given as TGTGCCAGCAGCTTAGGAACAGCCGTCATGACCCAGTACTTC. Its translation is CASSLGTAVMTQYF. The chain employs TRBV11-2 and TRBJ2-5, with the identity of the D gene unclear. From the cysteine up to the phenylalanine, the CDR3 has a length of 14 residues. Of all the DNA, just the CDR3 is kept, 42 bases in frame from base 1. For CDR1 and CDR2, the germline V gene lists SGHAT and FQNNGV. The junction shows trimming of 1 base on V and 7 bases on J, plus 13 bases between the germline ends.